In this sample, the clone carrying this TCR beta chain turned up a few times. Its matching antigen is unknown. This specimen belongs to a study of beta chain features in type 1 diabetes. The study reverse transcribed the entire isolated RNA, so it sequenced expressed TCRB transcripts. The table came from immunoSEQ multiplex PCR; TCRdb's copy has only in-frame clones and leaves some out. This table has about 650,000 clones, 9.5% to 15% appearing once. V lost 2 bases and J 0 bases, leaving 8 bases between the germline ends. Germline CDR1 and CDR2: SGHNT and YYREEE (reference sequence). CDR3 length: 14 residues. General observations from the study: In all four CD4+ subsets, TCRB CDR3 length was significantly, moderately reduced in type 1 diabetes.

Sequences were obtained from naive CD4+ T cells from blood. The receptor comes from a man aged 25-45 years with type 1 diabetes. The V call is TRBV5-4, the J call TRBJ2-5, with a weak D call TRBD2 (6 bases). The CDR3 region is CASSLRDYQETQYF. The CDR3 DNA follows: TGTGCCAGCAGCTTAAGGGACTACCAAGAGACCCAGTACTTC. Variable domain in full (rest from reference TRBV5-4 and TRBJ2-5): ETGVTQSPTHLIKTRGQQVTLRCSSQSGHNTVSWYQQALGQGPQFIFQYYREEENGRGNFPPRFSGLQFPNYSSELNVNALELDDSALYLCASSLRDYQETQYFGPGTRLLVL.